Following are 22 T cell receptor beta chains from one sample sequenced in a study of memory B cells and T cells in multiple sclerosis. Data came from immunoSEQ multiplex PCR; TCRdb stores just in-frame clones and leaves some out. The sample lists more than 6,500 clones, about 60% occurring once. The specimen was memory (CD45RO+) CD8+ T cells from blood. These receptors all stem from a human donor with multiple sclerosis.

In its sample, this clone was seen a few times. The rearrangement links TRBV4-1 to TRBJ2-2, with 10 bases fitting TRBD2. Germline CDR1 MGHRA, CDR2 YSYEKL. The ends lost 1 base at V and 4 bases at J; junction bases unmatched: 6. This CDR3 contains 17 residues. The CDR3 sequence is CASSQGGLAGATGELFF. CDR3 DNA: TGCGCCAGCAGCCAAGGGGGGCTAGCGGGAGCCACCGGGGAGCTGTTTTTT.

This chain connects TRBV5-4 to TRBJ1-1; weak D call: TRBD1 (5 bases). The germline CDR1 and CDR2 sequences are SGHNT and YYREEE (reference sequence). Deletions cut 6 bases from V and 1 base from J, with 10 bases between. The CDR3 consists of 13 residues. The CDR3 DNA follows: TGTGCCAGCACCGACAGTTGGAACACTGAAGCTTTCTTT. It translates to CASTDSWNTEAFF.

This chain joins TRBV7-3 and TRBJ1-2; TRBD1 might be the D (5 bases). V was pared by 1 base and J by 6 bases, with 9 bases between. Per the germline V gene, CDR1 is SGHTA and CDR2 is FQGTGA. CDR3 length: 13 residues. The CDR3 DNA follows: TGTGCCAGCAGCTTAAGTCCGACAGATGGCTACACCTTC. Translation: CASSLSPTDGYTF.

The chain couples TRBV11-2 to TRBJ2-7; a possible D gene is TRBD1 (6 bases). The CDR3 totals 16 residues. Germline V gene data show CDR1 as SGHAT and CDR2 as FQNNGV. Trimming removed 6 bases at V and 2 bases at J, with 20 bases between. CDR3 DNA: TGTGCCAGCAGATTTGCCTCCGGGACATCTGCCTACGAGCAGTACTTC. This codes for CASRFASGTSAYEQYF. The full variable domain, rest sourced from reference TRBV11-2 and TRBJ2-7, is EAGVAQSPRYKIIEKRQSVAFWCNPISGHATLYWYQQILGQGPKLLIQFQNNGVVDDSQLPKDRFSAERLKGVDSTLKIQPAKLEDSAVYLCASRFASGTSAYEQYFGPGTRLTVT.

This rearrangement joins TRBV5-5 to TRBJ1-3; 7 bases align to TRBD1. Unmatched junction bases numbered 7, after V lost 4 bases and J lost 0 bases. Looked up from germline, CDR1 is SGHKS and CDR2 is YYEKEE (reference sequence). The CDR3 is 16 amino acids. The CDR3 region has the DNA TGTGCCAGCAGCAGGGGACAGATCATCTCTGGAAACACCATATATTTT. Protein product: CASSRGQIISGNTIYF.

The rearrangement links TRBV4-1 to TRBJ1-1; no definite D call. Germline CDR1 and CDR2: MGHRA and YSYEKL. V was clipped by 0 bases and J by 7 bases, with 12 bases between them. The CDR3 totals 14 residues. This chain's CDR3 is CASSQESGSYEAFF. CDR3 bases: TGCGCCAGCAGCCAAGAGTCAGGTTCATATGAAGCTTTCTTT.

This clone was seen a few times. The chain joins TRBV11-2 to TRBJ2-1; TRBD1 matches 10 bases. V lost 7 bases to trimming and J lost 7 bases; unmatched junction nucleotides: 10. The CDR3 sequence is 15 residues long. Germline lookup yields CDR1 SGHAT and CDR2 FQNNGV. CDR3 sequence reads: CASTPGTGVRNEQFF. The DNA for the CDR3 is TGTGCCAGCACCCCCGGGACAGGGGTTCGGAATGAGCAGTTCTTC. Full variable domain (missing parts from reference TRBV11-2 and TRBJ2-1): EAGVAQSPRYKIIEKRQSVAFWCNPISGHATLYWYQQILGQGPKLLIQFQNNGVVDDSQLPKDRFSAERLKGVDSTLKIQPAKLEDSAVYLCASTPGTGVRNEQFFGPGTRLTVL.

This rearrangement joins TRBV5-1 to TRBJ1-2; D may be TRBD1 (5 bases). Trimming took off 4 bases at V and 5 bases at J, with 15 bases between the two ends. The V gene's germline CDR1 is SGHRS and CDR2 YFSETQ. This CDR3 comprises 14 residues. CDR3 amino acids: CASSVEGPFYGYTF. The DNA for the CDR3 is TGCGCCAGCAGCGTGGAGGGGCCTTTTTATGGCTACACCTTC.

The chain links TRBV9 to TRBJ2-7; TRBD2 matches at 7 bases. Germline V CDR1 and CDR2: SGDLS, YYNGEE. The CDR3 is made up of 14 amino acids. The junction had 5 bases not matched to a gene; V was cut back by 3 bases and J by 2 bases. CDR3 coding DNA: TGTGCCAGCAGCGGGCGGGAGAGTACCTACGAGCAGTACTTC. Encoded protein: CASSGRESTYEQYF.

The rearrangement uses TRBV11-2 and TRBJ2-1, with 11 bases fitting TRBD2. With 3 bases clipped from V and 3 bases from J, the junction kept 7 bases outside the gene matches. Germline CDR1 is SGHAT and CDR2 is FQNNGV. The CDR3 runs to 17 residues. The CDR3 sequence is CASSFQLAGDVYNEQFF. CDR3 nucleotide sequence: TGTGCCAGCAGCTTCCAACTAGCGGGAGATGTCTACAATGAGCAGTTCTTC. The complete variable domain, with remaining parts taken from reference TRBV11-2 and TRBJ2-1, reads EAGVAQSPRYKIIEKRQSVAFWCNPISGHATLYWYQQILGQGPKLLIQFQNNGVVDDSQLPKDRFSAERLKGVDSTLKIQPAKLEDSAVYLCASSFQLAGDVYNEQFFGPGTRLTVL.

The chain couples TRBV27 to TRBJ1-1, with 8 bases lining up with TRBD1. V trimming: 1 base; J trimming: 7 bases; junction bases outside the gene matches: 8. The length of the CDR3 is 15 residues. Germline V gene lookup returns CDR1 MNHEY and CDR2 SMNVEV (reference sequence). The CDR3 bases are TGTGCCAGCAGTTTATGCGCCAGGGGGCGATGTGAAGCTTTCTTT. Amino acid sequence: CASSLCARGRCEAFF.

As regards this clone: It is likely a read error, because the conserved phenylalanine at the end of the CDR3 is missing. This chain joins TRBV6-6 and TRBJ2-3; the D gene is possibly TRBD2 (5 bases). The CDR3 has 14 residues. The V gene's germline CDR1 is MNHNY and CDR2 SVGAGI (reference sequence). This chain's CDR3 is CATSVLEGTDTQYS. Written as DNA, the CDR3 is TGTGCCACTTCGGTCCTTGAGGGCACCGATACGCAGTATTCT.

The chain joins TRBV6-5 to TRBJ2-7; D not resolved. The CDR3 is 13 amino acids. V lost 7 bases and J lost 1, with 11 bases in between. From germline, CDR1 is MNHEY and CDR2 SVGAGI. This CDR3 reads CASTGWSSYEQYF. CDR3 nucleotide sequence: TGTGCCAGCACCGGGTGGAGTTCCTACGAGCAGTACTTC.

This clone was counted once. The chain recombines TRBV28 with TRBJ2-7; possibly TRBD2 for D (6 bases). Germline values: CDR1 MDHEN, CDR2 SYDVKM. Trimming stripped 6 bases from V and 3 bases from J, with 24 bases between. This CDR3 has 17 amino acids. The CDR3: CASSLAAGSADYYEQYF. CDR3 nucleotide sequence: TGTGCCAGCAGCCTGGCGGCGGGCTCAGCGGACTACTACGAGCAGTACTTC.

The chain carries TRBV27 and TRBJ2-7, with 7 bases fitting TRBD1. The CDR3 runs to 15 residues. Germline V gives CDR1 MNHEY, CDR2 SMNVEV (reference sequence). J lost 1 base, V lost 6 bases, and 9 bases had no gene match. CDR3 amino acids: CASRSLRDSSYEQYF. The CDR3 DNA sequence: TGTGCCAGCAGGAGCCTTCGGGACAGTTCCTACGAGCAGTACTTC.

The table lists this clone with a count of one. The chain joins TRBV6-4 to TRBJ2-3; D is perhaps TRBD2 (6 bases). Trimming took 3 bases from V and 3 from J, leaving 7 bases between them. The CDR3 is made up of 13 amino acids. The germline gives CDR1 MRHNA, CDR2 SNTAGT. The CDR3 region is CASSERGTDTQYF. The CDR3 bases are TGTGCCAGCAGTGAACGGGGGACAGATACGCAGTATTTT.

The CDR3 is CAISESIGGRNNEQFF. In DNA form, the CDR3 reads TGTGCCATCAGTGAGTCGATTGGGGGGAGAAACAATGAGCAGTTCTTC. This chain uses TRBV10-3 with TRBJ2-1, with a possible D match to TRBD2 (6 bases). Germline CDR1 reads ENHRY; CDR2 reads SYGVKD. With 0 bases removed from V and 5 bases from J, the gap between germline ends came to 14 bases. There are 16 residues in the CDR3.

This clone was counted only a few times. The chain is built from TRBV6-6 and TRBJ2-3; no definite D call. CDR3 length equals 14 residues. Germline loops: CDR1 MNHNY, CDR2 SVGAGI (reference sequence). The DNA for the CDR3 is TGTGGCAGTGCGGTGCTTGAGGGCACAGATACGCAGTATTTT. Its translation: CGSAVLEGTDTQYF.

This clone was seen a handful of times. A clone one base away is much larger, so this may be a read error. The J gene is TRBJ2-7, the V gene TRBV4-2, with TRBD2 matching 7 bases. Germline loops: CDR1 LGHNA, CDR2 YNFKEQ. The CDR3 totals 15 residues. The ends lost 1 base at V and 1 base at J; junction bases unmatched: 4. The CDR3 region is CASSQGRELSYEQYF. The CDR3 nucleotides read TGTGCCAGCAGCCAAGGGCGGGAGCTATCCTACGAGCAGTACTTC.

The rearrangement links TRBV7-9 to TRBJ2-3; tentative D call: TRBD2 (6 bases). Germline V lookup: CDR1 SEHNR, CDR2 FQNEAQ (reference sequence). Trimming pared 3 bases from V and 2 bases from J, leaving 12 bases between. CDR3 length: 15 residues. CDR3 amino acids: CASSLEGPSTDTQYF. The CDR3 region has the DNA TGTGCCAGCAGCTTGGAGGGTCCCTCCACAGATACGCAGTATTTT.

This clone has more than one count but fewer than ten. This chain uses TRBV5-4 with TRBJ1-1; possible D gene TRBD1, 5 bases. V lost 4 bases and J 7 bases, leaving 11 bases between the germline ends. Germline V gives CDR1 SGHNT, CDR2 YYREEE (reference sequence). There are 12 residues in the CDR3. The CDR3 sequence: CASSTYGGEAFF. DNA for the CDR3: TGTGCCAGCAGCACGTACGGGGGTGAAGCTTTCTTT.

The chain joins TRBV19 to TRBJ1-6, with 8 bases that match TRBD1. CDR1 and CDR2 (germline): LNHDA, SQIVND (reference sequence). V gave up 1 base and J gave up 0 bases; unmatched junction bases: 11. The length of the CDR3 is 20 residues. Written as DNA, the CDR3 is TGTGCCAGTAGTATAGTGGGCCAGGGGGCAACGAGCTCCTATAATTCACCCCTCCACTTT. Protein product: CASSIVGQGATSSYNSPLHF.